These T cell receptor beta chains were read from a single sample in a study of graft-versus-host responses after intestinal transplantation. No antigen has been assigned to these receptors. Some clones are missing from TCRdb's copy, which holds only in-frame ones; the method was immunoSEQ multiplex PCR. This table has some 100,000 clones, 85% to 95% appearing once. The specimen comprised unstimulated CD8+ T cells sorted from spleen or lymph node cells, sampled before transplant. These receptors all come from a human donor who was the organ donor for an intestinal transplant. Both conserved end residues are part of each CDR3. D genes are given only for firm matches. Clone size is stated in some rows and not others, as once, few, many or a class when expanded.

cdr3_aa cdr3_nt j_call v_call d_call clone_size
CASSLAPGQGGLSSYEQYF TGTGCCAGCAGCTTAGCGCCGGGACAGGGGGGACTAAGCTCCTACGAGCAGTACTTC TRBJ2-7 TRBV7-9 TRBD1 NA
CASSSELAGEVDEQFF TGTGCCAGCAGCTCAGAACTAGCGGGGGAAGTTGATGAGCAGTTCTTC TRBJ2-1 TRBV7-6 TRBD2 NA
CASSLLTQTSSYEQYF TGTGCCAGCAGCTTATTGACCCAAACTAGCTCCTACGAGCAGTACTTC TRBJ2-7 TRBV7-8 NA NA
CASGDGRGYEQYF TGTGCTAGTGGCGACGGGCGGGGCTACGAGCAGTACTTC TRBJ2-7 TRBV12-5 NA NA
CASSEESGGGLNEQFF TGTGCCAGCAGTGAAGAGTCGGGCGGGGGGTTGAATGAGCAGTTCTTC TRBJ2-1 TRBV2 TRBD2 NA
CSVVGREGVNTEAFF TGCAGCGTTGTCGGTAGGGAGGGTGTGAACACTGAAGCTTTCTTT TRBJ1-1 TRBV29-1 NA NA
CASGSDGLSGRGSYNEQFF TGTGCTAGTGGTTCCGACGGACTTAGCGGGAGGGGATCCTACAATGAGCAGTTCTTC TRBJ2-1 TRBV12-5 TRBD2 NA
CASSPPPRQETQYF TGTGCCAGCAGCCCCCCCCCGAGGCAAGAGACCCAGTACTTC TRBJ2-5 TRBV5-5 NA NA
CASRYSTSGGVDEQYF TGTGCCAGCAGATACTCTACTAGCGGGGGGGTCGACGAGCAGTACTTC TRBJ2-7 TRBV7-9 TRBD2 NA
CASSDRVRETQYF TGTGCCAGCAGCGACAGGGTACGGGAGACCCAGTACTTC TRBJ2-5 TRBV7-9 TRBD1 NA
CASSVSGLNTEAFF TGCGCCAGCAGCGTGTCGGGGTTGAACACTGAAGCTTTCTTT TRBJ1-1 TRBV5-1 NA once
CASSLVVAGLSYEQYF TGTGCCAGCAGCTTAGTAGTAGCGGGGCTAAGCTACGAGCAGTACTTC TRBJ2-7 TRBV7-8 TRBD2 NA
CASSLGQLEQYF TGTGCCAGCAGCTTAGGACAGTTAGAGCAGTATTTT TRBJ2-3 TRBV7-8 NA NA
CASSQVTGGGQPQHF TGTGCCAGCAGCCAAGTTACAGGGGGCGGTCAGCCCCAGCATTTT TRBJ1-5 TRBV4-2 TRBD1 once
CASNEGPYRANYGYTF TGTGCCAGCAATGAAGGTCCCTACAGAGCTAACTATGGCTACACCTTC TRBJ1-2 TRBV6-1 NA NA
CASSLRFTSPSFGDTQYF TGTGCCAGCTCACTAAGATTCACTAGCCCCTCCTTCGGGGATACGCAGTATTTT TRBJ2-3 TRBV18 NA NA
CATSGQGTWDTEAFF TGTGCCACCAGCGGACAGGGGACTTGGGACACTGAAGCTTTCTTT TRBJ1-1 TRBV15 TRBD1 once
CSVAGTDTGELFF TGCAGCGTTGCGGGGACAGACACCGGGGAGCTGTTTTTT TRBJ2-2 TRBV29-1 TRBD1 NA
CASSQDGQGTEAFF TGCGCCAGCAGCCAAGATGGACAGGGCACTGAAGCTTTCTTT TRBJ1-1 TRBV4-1 TRBD1 NA
CASSGQLNTEAFF TGTGCCAGCAGCGGACAATTGAACACTGAAGCTTTCTTT TRBJ1-1 TRBV9 NA NA
CASSLGYYGWSNQPQHF TGTGCCAGCAGCTTAGGGTATTACGGGTGGAGCAATCAGCCCCAGCATTTT TRBJ1-5 TRBV7-8 NA once
CASSFGIGTSGSYEQYF TGTGCCAGCAGCTTCGGCATAGGGACTAGCGGTTCCTACGAGCAGTACTTC TRBJ2-7 TRBV13 TRBD2 NA
CSALSAYEQYF TGCAGTGCTCTAAGTGCCTACGAGCAGTACTTC TRBJ2-7 TRBV20-1 NA NA
CASSRGADTQYF TGTGCCAGTAGTAGGGGGGCAGATACGCAGTATTTT TRBJ2-3 TRBV19 NA NA
CASSLDGLNYGYTF TGTGCCAGCAGCTTAGACGGACTTAACTATGGCTACACCTTC TRBJ1-2 TRBV13 NA NA
CASSQDSPGLAAANEQFF TGCGCCAGCAGCCAAGATTCCCCAGGACTAGCGGCAGCTAATGAGCAGTTCTTC TRBJ2-1 TRBV4-1 TRBD2 NA
CASSAQLAVRYEQYF TGTGCCAGCAGCGCCCAACTAGCGGTCCGCTACGAGCAGTACTTC TRBJ2-7 TRBV5-6 TRBD2 NA
CASSTLGGGETQYF TGTGCCAGCAGTACTCTCGGGGGGGGAGAGACCCAGTACTTC TRBJ2-5 TRBV6-5 TRBD2 NA
CASSEIGTPNYEQYF TGTGCCAGCAGTGAAATAGGGACACCCAATTACGAGCAGTACTTC TRBJ2-7 TRBV2 NA NA
CASKGDYEQYF TGTGCCAGCAAGGGGGACTACGAGCAGTACTTC TRBJ2-7 TRBV6-1 NA NA
CATSSTGTITDGSPLHF TGTGCCACCAGCAGTACCGGGACAATAACGGATGGTTCACCCCTCCACTTT TRBJ1-6 TRBV15 NA once
CASSGAGSYEQYF TGTGCCAGCAGTGGGGCAGGCTCCTACGAGCAGTACTTC TRBJ2-7 TRBV6-1 NA NA
CASSQLGTGAYEQYF TGCGCCAGCAGCCAACTCGGGACAGGTGCCTACGAGCAGTACTTC TRBJ2-7 TRBV4-1 TRBD1 NA
CASRWDRGIGQPQHF TGTGCCAGCAGATGGGACAGGGGTATCGGTCAGCCCCAGCATTTT TRBJ1-5 TRBV28 TRBD1 once
CASSKDRNTEAFF TGTGCCAGCAGCAAAGACAGGAACACTGAAGCTTTCTTT TRBJ1-1 TRBV21-1 NA NA
CATKETEDLMNTEAFF TGTGCCACAAAGGAAACAGAAGATCTCATGAACACTGAAGCTTTCTTT TRBJ1-1 TRBV19 NA NA
CASRTGDSPYGYTF TGTGCCAGCAGGACTGGGGACAGTCCCTATGGCTACACCTTC TRBJ1-2 TRBV6-1 TRBD1 NA
CASSSHGTRFVLSTDTQYF TGCGCCAGCAGCTCGCATGGGACTAGATTCGTTTTGAGCACAGATACGCAGTATTTT TRBJ2-3 TRBV5-1 TRBD2 NA
CASSLGGRSGTEAFF TGTGCCAGCAGCTTGGGGGGCCGGTCGGGCACTGAAGCTTTCTTT TRBJ1-1 TRBV5-4 NA NA
CASSGSGGALETQYF TGTGCCAGCAGTGGAAGCGGGGGGGCCCTTGAGACCCAGTACTTC TRBJ2-5 TRBV6-1 TRBD2 NA
CASCALRGRHEQYF TGTGCCAGCTGTGCCCTCAGGGGGCGACACGAGCAGTACTTC TRBJ2-7 TRBV28 TRBD1 NA
CAISAVQGWVNTEAFF TGTGCCATCAGTGCGGTCCAGGGCTGGGTGAACACTGAAGCTTTCTTT TRBJ1-1 TRBV10-3 NA NA
CASSEEARQYF TGTGCCAGCAGTGAGGAGGCAAGGCAGTACTTC TRBJ2-7 TRBV2 NA NA
CASSLVASGWAYEQYF TGTGCCAGCAGTTTAGTAGCTAGCGGGTGGGCCTACGAGCAGTACTTC TRBJ2-7 TRBV27 TRBD2 NA
CASSDPQTYEQYF TGTGCCAGCAGTGATCCACAAACCTACGAGCAGTACTTC TRBJ2-7 TRBV2 NA NA
CASSHDGDYGYTF TGTGCCAGCAGCCACGACGGGGACTATGGCTACACCTTC TRBJ1-2 TRBV14 NA NA
CASSPPQGAYTEAFF TGTGCCAGCAGTCCTCCCCAGGGGGCGTACACTGAAGCTTTCTTT TRBJ1-1 TRBV7-6 TRBD1 NA
CASSVGSGVVETQYF TGTGCCAGCAGCGTAGGCAGCGGGGTTGTAGAGACCCAGTACTTC TRBJ2-5 TRBV9 TRBD2 NA
CASSKGLAGVETQYF TGTGCCAGCAGCAAGGGACTAGCGGGAGTGGAGACCCAGTACTTC TRBJ2-5 TRBV13 TRBD2 NA
CASSLYPQNEQFF TGTGCCAGCTCACTATACCCCCAAAATGAGCAGTTCTTC TRBJ2-1 TRBV27 NA NA
CASSAAPGGHAEAFF TGTGCCAGCAGCGCAGCCCCCGGGGGGCACGCTGAAGCTTTCTTT TRBJ1-1 TRBV11-2 NA NA
CASNGRGSGNTIYF TGTGCCAGCAATGGGAGGGGGAGTGGAAACACCATATATTTT TRBJ1-3 TRBV6-1 NA NA
CASSEVRWDRVNSPLHF TGTGCCAGCAGTGAAGTTCGGTGGGACAGAGTTAATTCACCCCTCCACTTT TRBJ1-6 TRBV2 TRBD1 NA
CASANGNTIYF TGTGCCAGCGCTAATGGAAACACCATATATTTT TRBJ1-3 TRBV6-1 NA NA
CASSLWTANTEAFF TGTGCCAGCAGTTTGTGGACAGCGAACACTGAAGCTTTCTTT TRBJ1-1 TRBV28 NA once
CASSLQGSSYGYTF TGTGCCAGTAGTCTCCAGGGGTCGAGCTATGGCTACACCTTC TRBJ1-2 TRBV19 NA NA
CASSQDRSGTGEGEQYF TGCGCCAGCAGCCAAGATAGGTCCGGGACAGGGGAAGGCGAGCAGTACTTC TRBJ2-7 TRBV4-1 TRBD1 NA
CASSLVGRGRHEQYF TGTGCCAGCAGCTTAGTTGGTAGGGGGCGGCACGAGCAGTACTTC TRBJ2-7 TRBV7-9 TRBD1 once